This T cell receptor beta chain appears in the sequencing data of a study of cytomegalovirus exposure and HLA in healthy donors. This table comes from immunoSEQ multiplex PCR, and its TCRdb copy is limited to in-frame clones, with some not included. Of around 300,000 clones listed, about 86% are singletons. J was trimmed by 0 bases and V by 4 bases; bases with no gene match: 10. CDR1 and CDR2 from the germline V gene are SGHRS and YFSETQ. This CDR3 has 17 amino acids. This sequence was found in a woman between 18 and 29 years old in good health and CMV-seronegative. What was sequenced was PBMCs. This chain joins TRBV5-1 and TRBJ2-1; TRBD1 aligns across 7 bases. The CDR3 here is CASSLMTGPSSYNEQFF. For the CDR3, the DNA is TGCGCCAGCAGCCTAATGACAGGGCCAAGCTCCTACAATGAGCAGTTCTTC.